This T cell receptor beta chain was obtained from a study of cytomegalovirus exposure and HLA in healthy donors. PCR involved 60 Vbeta and 13 Jbeta primers. TCRdb's table, derived via immunoSEQ multiplex PCR, lists solely in-frame clones and lacks some. The sample records tens of thousands of clones, 70% to 85% being singletons. Sequenced sample: PBMCs. The TCR originated in a human donor in good health.

The CDR3 here is CASRSGTGGDEQFF. Here the CDR3 DNA reads TGTGCCAGCAGGTCCGGGACAGGGGGCGATGAGCAGTTCTTC. This sequence joins TRBV6-5 and TRBJ2-1; TRBD1 agrees at 12 bases. The J segment lost 8 bases and the V segment lost 6 bases, leaving 5 bases of the junction unmatched. Germline V CDR1 and CDR2: MNHEY, SVGAGI. The CDR3 runs 14 residues.